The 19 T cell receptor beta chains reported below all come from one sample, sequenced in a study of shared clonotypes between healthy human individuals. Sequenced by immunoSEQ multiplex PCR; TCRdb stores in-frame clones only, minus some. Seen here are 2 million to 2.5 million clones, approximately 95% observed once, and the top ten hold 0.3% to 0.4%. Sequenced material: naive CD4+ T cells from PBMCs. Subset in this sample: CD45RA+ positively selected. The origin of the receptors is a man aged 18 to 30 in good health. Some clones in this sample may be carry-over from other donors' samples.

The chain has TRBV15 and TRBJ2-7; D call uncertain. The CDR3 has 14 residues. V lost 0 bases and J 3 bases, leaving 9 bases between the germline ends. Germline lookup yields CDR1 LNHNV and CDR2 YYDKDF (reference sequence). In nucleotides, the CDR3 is TGTGCCACCAGCAGAGAGGGTAGCTTCTACGAGCAGTACTTC. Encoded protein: CATSREGSFYEQYF.

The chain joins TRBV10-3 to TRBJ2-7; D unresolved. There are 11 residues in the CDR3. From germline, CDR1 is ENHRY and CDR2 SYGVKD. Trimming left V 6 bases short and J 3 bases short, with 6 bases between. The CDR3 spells CAIRNNYEQYF. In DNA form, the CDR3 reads TGTGCCATCAGAAACAACTACGAGCAGTACTTC.

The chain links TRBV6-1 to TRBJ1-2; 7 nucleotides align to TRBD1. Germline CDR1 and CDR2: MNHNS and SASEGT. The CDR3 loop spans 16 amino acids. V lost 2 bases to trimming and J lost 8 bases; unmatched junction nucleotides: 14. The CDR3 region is CASSESDPTGWQGYTF. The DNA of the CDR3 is TGTGCCAGCAGTGAATCCGACCCGACAGGGTGGCAGGGCTACACCTTC.

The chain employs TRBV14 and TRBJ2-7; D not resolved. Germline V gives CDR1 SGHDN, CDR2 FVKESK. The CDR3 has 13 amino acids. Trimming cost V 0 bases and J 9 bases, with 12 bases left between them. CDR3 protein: CASSQDRRIGQYF. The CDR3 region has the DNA TGTGCCAGCAGCCAAGATAGGAGAATCGGGCAGTACTTC.

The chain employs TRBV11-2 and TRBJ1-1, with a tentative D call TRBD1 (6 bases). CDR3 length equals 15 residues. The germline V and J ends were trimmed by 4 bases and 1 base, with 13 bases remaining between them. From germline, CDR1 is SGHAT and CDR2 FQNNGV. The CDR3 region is CASSWGGNKNTEAFF. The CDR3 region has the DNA TGTGCCAGCAGCTGGGGGGGCAACAAGAACACTGAAGCTTTCTTT.

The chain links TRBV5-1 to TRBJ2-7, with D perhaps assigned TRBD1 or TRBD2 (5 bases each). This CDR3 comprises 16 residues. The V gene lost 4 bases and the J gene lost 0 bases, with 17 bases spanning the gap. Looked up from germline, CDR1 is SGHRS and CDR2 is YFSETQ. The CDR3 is CASSPGRSPYSYEQYF. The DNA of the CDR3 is TGCGCCAGCAGCCCGGGACGGAGCCCCTACTCCTACGAGCAGTACTTC.

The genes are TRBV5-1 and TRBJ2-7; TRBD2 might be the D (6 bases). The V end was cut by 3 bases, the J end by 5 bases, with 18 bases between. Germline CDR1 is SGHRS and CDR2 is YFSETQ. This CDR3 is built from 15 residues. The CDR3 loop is CASSSGVVAGDEQYF. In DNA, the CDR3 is TGCGCCAGCAGCTCGGGGGTGGTCGCAGGTGACGAGCAGTACTTC.

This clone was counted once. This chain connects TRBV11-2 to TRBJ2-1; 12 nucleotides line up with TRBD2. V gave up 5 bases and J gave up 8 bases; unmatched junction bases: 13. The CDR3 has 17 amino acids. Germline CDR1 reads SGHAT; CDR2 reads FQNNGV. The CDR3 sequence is CASSPRLAGAAWYEQFF. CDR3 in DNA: TGTGCCAGCAGCCCCAGACTAGCGGGAGCGGCTTGGTATGAGCAGTTCTTC. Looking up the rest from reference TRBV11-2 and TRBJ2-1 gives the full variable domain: EAGVAQSPRYKIIEKRQSVAFWCNPISGHATLYWYQQILGQGPKLLIQFQNNGVVDDSQLPKDRFSAERLKGVDSTLKIQPAKLEDSAVYLCASSPRLAGAAWYEQFFGPGTRLTVL.

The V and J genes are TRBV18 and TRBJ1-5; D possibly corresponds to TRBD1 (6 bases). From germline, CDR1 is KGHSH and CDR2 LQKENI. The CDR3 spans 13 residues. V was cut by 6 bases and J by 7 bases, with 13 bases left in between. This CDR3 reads CASSYAGDQPQHF. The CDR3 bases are TGTGCCAGCTCGTACGCAGGGGACCAGCCCCAGCATTTT.

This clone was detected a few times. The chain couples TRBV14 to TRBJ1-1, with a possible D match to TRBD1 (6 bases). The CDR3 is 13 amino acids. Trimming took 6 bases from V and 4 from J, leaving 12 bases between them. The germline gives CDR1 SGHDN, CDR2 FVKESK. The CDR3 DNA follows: TGTGCCAGCAGACGAACAGGGCTCACTGAAGCTTTCTTT. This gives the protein CASRRTGLTEAFF.

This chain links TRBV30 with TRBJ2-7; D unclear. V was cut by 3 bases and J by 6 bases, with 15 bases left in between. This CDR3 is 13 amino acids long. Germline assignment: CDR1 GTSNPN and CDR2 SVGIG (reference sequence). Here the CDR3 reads CAWSAVLGSEQYF. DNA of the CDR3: TGTGCCTGGAGCGCCGTCCTAGGAAGCGAGCAGTACTTC.

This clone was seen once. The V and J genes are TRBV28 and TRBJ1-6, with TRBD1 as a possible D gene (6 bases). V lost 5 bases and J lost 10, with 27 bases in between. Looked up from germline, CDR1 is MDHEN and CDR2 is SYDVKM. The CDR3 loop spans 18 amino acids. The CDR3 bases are TGTGCCAGCAGTCGTCAATGGGGAAGATCGGGACACTTCTCACCCCTCCACTTT. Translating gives CASSRQWGRSGHFSPLHF.

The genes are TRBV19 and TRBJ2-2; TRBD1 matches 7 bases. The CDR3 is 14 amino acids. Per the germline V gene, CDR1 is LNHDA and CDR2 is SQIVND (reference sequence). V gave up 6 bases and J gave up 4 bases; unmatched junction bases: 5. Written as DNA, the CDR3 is TGTGCCAGTAGGCCGGGACAGACCACCGGGGAGCTGTTTTTT. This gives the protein CASRPGQTTGELFF.

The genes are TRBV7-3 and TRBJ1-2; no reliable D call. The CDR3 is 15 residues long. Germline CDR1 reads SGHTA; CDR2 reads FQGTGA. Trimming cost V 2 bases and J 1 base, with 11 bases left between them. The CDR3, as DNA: TGTGCCAGCAGCTTAGCTCACCTTGGTAACTATGGCTACACCTTC. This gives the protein CASSLAHLGNYGYTF.

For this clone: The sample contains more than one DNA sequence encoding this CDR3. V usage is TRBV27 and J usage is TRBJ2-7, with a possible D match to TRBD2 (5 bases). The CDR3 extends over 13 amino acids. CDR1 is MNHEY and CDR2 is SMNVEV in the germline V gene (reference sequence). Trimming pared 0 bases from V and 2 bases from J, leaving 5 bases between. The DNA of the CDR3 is TGTGCCAGCAGTTTATCGGGAGCCTACGAGCAGTACTTC. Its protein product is CASSLSGAYEQYF.

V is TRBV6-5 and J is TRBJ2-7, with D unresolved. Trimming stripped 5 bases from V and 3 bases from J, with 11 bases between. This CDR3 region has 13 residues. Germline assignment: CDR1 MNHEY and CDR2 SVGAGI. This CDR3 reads CASSHGSDYEQYF. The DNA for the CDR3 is TGTGCCAGCAGTCACGGGTCAGACTACGAGCAGTACTTC.

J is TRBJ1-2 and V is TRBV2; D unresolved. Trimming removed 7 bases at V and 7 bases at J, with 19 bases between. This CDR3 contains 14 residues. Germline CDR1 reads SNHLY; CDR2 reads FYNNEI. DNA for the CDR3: TGTGCCAGCACCATGTTAATTATGGAGTTTGGCTACACCTTC. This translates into CASTMLIMEFGYTF.

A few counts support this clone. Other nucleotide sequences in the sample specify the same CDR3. The CDR3 nucleotides are TGCGCCAGCAGCTTCGGGAGCTCTGGGGCCAACGTCCTGACTTTC. Encoded protein: CASSFGSSGANVLTF. The V call is TRBV5-1, the J call TRBJ2-6, with D possibly TRBD2 on 6 matching bases. Trimming took off 2 bases at V and 0 bases at J, with 6 bases between the two ends. Germline V gene sequence: CDR1 SGHRS, CDR2 YFSETQ. The CDR3 sequence is 15 residues long. Based on the CDR3 plus reference TRBV5-1 and TRBJ2-6, the full variable domain is KAGVTQTPRYLIKTRGQQVTLSCSPISGHRSVSWYQQTPGQGLQFLFEYFSETQRNKGNFPGRFSGRQFSNSRSEMNVSTLELGDSALYLCASSFGSSGANVLTFGAGSRLTVL.

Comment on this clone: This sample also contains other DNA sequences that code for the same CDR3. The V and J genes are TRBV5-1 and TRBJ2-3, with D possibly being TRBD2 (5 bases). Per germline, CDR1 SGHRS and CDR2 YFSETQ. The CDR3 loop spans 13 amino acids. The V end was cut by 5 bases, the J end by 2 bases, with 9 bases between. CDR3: CASSRGFTDTQYF. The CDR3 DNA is TGCGCCAGCAGTCGGGGATTCACAGATACGCAGTATTTT. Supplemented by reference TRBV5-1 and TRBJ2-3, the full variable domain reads KAGVTQTPRYLIKTRGQQVTLSCSPISGHRSVSWYQQTPGQGLQFLFEYFSETQRNKGNFPGRFSGRQFSNSRSEMNVSTLELGDSALYLCASSRGFTDTQYFGPGTRLTVL.